This is a list of T cell receptor beta chains from one sample in a study of CXCR3-negative and CXCR3-positive naive CD8 T cells. TCRdb reanalyzed the 5' RACE reads, giving one entry per CDR3 protein sequence and no DNA. This table holds 100,000 to 150,000 distinct CDR3 sequences. Material: naive CXCR3- CD8+ T cells from blood. These receptor sequences come from a human donor in good health. Some clones in this sample may be carry-over from other donors' samples. Both conserved end residues are part of each CDR3.

TRBJ2-3,TRBV2,CASSEDGGGAEDTQYF
TRBJ2-3,TRBV5-1,CASSEDSTDTQYF
TRBJ1-2,TRBV20-1,CSARDIRGYTF
TRBJ2-2,TRBV5-1,CASSLETGELFF
TRBJ2-3,TRBV12-3/TRBV12-4,CASTGTGGQADTQYF
TRBJ2-1,TRBV7-9,CASSSTGLVLDEQFF
TRBJ2-1,TRBV3-1,CASSQFQRPYNEQFF
TRBJ2-7,TRBV4-1,CASSSDVSYEQYF
TRBJ2-7,TRBV6-5,CASSYFGGSDEQYF
TRBJ2-1,TRBV4-1,CASSQVAGEFDEQFF
TRBJ2-1,TRBV28,CASSFRVWEQFF
TRBJ2-7,TRBV10-3,CAISAPDRPYEQYF
TRBJ2-1,TRBV15,CATSRAKLAGVRGNEQFF
TRBJ2-3,TRBV28,CASQPTGHTDTQYF
TRBJ2-7,TRBV29-1,CSVDGGDLFSYEQYF
TRBJ2-7,TRBV29-1,CSVEGGESYEQYF
TRBJ2-2,TRBV12-3/TRBV12-4,CASRGMDPGELFF
TRBJ1-4,TRBV15,CATSRKAATNEKLFF
TRBJ1-5,TRBV5-1,CASSLGTGANQPQHF
TRBJ2-3,TRBV9,CASSVEEGAALTDTQYF
TRBJ2-1,TRBV20-1,CSAPGSGATHNEQFF
TRBJ2-1,TRBV7-9,CASSPREGNSYNEQFF
TRBJ2-1,TRBV5-1,CASSLQPNEQFF
TRBJ2-7,TRBV7-3,CASSLGTSGHEQYF
TRBJ1-2,TRBV4-1,CASSQGTGYTF
TRBJ1-1,TRBV28,CASSPPWGGTEAFF
TRBJ2-2,TRBV6-5,CASSYQGTYTGELFF
TRBJ2-1,TRBV7-9,CASSLAGLSYNEQFF
TRBJ1-2,TRBV7-9,CASSLAAGSYTF
TRBJ2-5,TRBV5-6,CASSDRPSQETQYF
TRBJ2-7,TRBV12-3/TRBV12-4,CASSLGHSYEQYF
TRBJ1-6,TRBV9,CASSPGTGVNSPLHF
TRBJ1-1,TRBV4-2,CASSQAWPGTEAFF
TRBJ2-3,TRBV23-1,CASSPGLRSFPDTQYF
TRBJ2-6,TRBV27,CASSSPTEPSGANVLTF
TRBJ2-7,TRBV5-6,CASSLGYGTEQYF
TRBJ2-1,TRBV28,CASKPGVIYNEQFF
TRBJ1-3,TRBV7-9,CASSPSGVGGNTIYF
TRBJ1-2,TRBV12-3/TRBV12-4,CASSFSVTGGVYGYTF
TRBJ2-3,TRBV11-1,CASKWHTQSNTDTQYF
TRBJ1-1,TRBV11-2,CASSRREGAGNTEAFF
TRBJ2-1,TRBV19,CASSRGGRAIGEQFF
TRBJ1-1,TRBV6-2/TRBV6-3,CASSYLGQPNTEAFF
TRBJ2-1,TRBV6-5,CASSPIGQGDGNEQFF
TRBJ1-1,TRBV29-1,CSVVLGANTEAFF
TRBJ2-3,TRBV20-1,CSANQGAFTDTQYF
TRBJ1-2,TRBV29-1,CSVEDLGSNYGYTF
TRBJ2-7,TRBV9,CASSPTTSGSYEQYF
TRBJ2-1,TRBV11-2,CASSLDRTSDEQFF
TRBJ2-2,TRBV7-8,CASSSKSPPTGELFF
TRBJ2-7,TRBV27,CASSQTVTSAHEQYF
TRBJ2-1,TRBV14,CASSQYRDPDNEQFF